One TCR beta chain is described in this entry. Its antigen is unknown. No much larger clonotype is one base removed from it; base qualities were not supplied. This record comes from a study of T cells in narcolepsy (dated by TCRdb to 2016 to 2019). In the study overall: Patients with narcolepsy type 1 or type 2 (NT1, NT2) were enrolled in the study together with healthy control donors. The study sought autoreactive T cells targeting hypocretin neuron self-antigens (hypocretin, TRIB2) in narcolepsy patients, using TCR Vbeta sequencing to track clonotypes in blood and CSF. Results the study describes overall, beyond this receptor: According to the report, autoreactive clonotypes were detected serially in the blood of the same patients and of different patients, but not in healthy controls. Certain blood memory CD4+ repertoires from patients and controls had no sequences that matched autoreactive T cell clones. Patients and controls had similar numbers of sequenced blood memory CD4+ clonotypes, with averages of about 38,000 in patients and some 35,000 in controls. In plots comparing CSF and blood CD4+ T cell clonotypes from the same patient, HCRT-specific and TRIB2-specific autoreactive clonotypes were highlighted.

Library preparation used the immunoSEQ multiplex PCR assay. Drawn from immuneACCESS, this table holds only the in-frame rearrangements with V and J called that TCRdb kept. Clones are partly lost; checked studies trace under half to an unresolved V gene and leave the rest unexplained. The sample contains tens of thousands of clones, around 88% of them found a single time. Jointly, the top ten make up around 1.2% of the sample. According to the germline V gene, CDR1 reads SGHTA and CDR2 reads FQGNSA. V is cut by 4 bases and J by 0 bases, and the space between the germline ends is 13 bases. From the cysteine through the phenylalanine, the CDR3 covers 16 amino acids. Of the read, only the CDR3 DNA is kept; its 48 bases are in frame from base 1. Memory CD4+ T cells were sorted ex vivo from peripheral blood of narcolepsy patients and healthy controls for TCR Vbeta sequencing.

The receptor comes from a human donor with narcolepsy. The chain is assembled from TRBV7-2 and TRBJ1-3; a tentative D match to TRBD1 spans 6 bases. Sequencing was done on a sample of CD45RA- memory CD4+ T cells from PBMCs. Per the publication, the cell subset or site label means: memory T cells sorted ex vivo from peripheral blood. The CDR3 loop reads CASSSRGGSSGNTIYF. The DNA sequence is TGTGCCAGCAGCTCGAGGGGGGGGAGCTCTGGAAACACCATATATTTT. The full variable domain, with segments outside the CDR3 supplied by the reference TRBV7-2 and TRBJ1-3 proteins, appears as GAGVSQSPSNKVTEKGKDVELRCDPISGHTALYWYRQSLGQGLEFLIYFQGNSAPDKSGLPSDRFSAERTGGSVSTLTIQRTQQEDSAVYLCASSSRGGSSGNTIYFGEGSWLTVV.